The entry below describes one T cell receptor beta chain. Its antigen is undetermined. Timing groups of about 4 and about 12 weeks for second doses were pooled. These data are taken from a study of T cell responses to AZD1222 COVID-19 vaccine. Regarding the study as a whole: Spike-specific TCR depth and breadth grew after two AZD1222 doses.

Measured with immunoSEQ multiplex PCR; TCRdb has only the in-frame clones, and not every one. The repertoire holds about 110,000 clones, with more than 75% as singletons. The ends lost 1 base at V and 1 base at J; junction bases unmatched: 3. The germline gives CDR1 MDHEN, CDR2 SYDVKM. This CDR3 is 16 amino acids long. The V gene is TRBV28, the J gene TRBJ2-1, with 8 bases identical to TRBD1. This TCR was sampled from an adult who received the AZD1222 COVID-19 vaccine. The sequenced sample was peripheral blood, obtained 28 days after the second AZD1222 dose. CDR3 amino acids: CASSLLGTGSYNEQFF. The CDR3 DNA sequence: TGTGCCAGCAGTTTATTGGGGACAGGTTCCTACAATGAGCAGTTCTTC.